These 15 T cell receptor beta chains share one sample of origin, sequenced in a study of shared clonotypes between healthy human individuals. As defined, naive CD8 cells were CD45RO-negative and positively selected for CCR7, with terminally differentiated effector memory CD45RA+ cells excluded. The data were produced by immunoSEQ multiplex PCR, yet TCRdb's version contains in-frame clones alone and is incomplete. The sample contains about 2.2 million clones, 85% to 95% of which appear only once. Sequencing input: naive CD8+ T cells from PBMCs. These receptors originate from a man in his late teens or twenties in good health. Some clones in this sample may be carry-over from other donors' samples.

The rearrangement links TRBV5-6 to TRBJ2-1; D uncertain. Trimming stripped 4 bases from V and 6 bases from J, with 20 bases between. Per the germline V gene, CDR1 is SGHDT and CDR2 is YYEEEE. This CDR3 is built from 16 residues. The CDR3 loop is CASSRLGIRKGNEQFF. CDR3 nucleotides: TGTGCCAGCAGCCGACTTGGAATAAGGAAGGGCAATGAGCAGTTCTTC.

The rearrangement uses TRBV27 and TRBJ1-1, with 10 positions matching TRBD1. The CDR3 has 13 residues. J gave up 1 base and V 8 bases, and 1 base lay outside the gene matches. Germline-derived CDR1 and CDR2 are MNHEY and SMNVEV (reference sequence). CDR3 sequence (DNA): TGTGCCAGCGGGGACAGGGGGAACACTGAAGCTTTCTTT. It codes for CASGDRGNTEAFF.

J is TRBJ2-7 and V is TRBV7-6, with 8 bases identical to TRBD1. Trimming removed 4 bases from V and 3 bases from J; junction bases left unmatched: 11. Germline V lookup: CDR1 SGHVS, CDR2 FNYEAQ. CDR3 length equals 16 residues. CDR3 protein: CASSSPTGAEHYEQYF. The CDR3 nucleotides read TGTGCCAGCAGCTCGCCGACAGGGGCGGAGCACTACGAGCAGTACTTC.

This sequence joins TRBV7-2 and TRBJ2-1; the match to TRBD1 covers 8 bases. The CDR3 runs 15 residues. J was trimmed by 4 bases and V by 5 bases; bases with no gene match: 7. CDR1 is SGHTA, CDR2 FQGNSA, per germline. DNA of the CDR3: TGTGCCAGCAGCCCCGGACAGGGTCGGTACAATGAGCAGTTCTTC. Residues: CASSPGQGRYNEQFF.

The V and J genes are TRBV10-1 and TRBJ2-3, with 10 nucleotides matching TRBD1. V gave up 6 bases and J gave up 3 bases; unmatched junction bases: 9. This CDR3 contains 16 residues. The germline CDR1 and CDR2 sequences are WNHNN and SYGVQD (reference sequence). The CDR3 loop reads CASSPGQGSRTDTQYF. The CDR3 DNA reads TGCGCCAGCAGCCCGGGACAGGGGTCAAGGACAGATACGCAGTATTTT.

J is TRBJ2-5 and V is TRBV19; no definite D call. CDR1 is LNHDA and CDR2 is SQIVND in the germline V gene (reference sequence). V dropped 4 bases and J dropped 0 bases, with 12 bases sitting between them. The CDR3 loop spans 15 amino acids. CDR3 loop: CASSTRDRYQETQYF. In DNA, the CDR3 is TGTGCCAGTAGTACCCGAGATAGGTACCAAGAGACCCAGTACTTC.

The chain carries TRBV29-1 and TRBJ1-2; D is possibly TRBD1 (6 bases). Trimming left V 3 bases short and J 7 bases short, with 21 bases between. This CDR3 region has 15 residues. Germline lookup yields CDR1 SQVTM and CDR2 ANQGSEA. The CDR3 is CSVDRTASVGGGYTF. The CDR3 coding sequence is TGCAGCGTTGACAGGACAGCCTCCGTCGGGGGTGGCTACACCTTC.

The CDR3 spells CASGGTGAFGLYEQYF. For the CDR3, the DNA is TGTGCCAGTGGCGGGACAGGGGCGTTTGGACTCTACGAGCAGTACTTC. The chain recombines TRBV2 with TRBJ2-7; TRBD1 matches at 10 bases. The junction had 14 bases not matched to a gene; V was cut back by 9 bases and J by 3 bases. CDR3 length equals 16 residues. Looked up from germline, CDR1 is SNHLY and CDR2 is FYNNEI.

DNA of the CDR3: TGTGCCAGCTCATACGACCCCCGGGACACCATAGGAGAGACCCAGTACTTC. Its protein is CASSYDPRDTIGETQYF. The J gene is TRBJ2-5, the V gene TRBV18; tentative D call: TRBD1 (6 bases). CDR3 length: 17 amino acids. V was clipped by 5 bases and J by 4 bases, with 23 bases between them. CDR1 is KGHSH, CDR2 LQKENI, per germline.

The CDR3 nucleotides read TGTGCCATGTCGGGGGAGACTTCGAACACTGAAGCTTTCTTT. Its translation is CAMSGETSNTEAFF. This chain links TRBV10-3 with TRBJ1-1; possible D gene TRBD1, 5 bases. V was trimmed by 9 bases and J by 1 base, leaving 15 bases between them. CDR3 size: 14 residues. The V gene's germline CDR1 is ENHRY and CDR2 SYGVKD.

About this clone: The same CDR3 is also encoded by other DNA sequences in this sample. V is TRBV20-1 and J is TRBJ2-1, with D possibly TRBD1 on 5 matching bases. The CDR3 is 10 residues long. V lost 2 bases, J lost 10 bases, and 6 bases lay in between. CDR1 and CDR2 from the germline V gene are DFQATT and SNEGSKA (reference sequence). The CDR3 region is CSARWGEQFF. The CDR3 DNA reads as TGCAGTGCTAGATGGGGCGAGCAGTTCTTC.

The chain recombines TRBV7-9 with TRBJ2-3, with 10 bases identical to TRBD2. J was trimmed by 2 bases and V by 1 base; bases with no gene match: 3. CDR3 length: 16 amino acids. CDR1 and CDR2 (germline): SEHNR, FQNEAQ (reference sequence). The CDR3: CASSLGTSGFTDTQYF. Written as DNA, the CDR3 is TGTGCCAGCAGCTTAGGGACTAGCGGTTTCACAGATACGCAGTATTTT.

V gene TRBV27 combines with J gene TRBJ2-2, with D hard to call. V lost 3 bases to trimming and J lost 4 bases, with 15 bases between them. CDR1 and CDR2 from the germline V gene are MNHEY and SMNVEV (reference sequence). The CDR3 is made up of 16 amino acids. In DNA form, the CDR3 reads TGTGCCAGCAGTTTCTTTCCAAGGGTGGGCACCGGGGAGCTGTTTTTT. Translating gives CASSFFPRVGTGELFF.

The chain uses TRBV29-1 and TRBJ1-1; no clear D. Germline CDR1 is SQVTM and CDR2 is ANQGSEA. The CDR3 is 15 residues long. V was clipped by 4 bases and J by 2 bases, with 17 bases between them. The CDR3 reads CSVGTPGLINTEAFF. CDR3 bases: TGCAGCGTTGGGACCCCTGGACTCATAAACACTGAAGCTTTCTTT.

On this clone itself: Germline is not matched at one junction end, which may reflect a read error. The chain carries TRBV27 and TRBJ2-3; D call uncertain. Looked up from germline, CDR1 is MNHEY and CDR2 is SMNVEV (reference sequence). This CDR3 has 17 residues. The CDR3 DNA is TGTGCCAGCAGTGTATCGCTTGTTGGACGAGCCAAAGATACGCAGTATTTT. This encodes CASSVSLVGRAKDTQYF.